This TCR beta chain emerged from a study of T cells in women clearing cervical HPV infection. For this clone: An end of the junction differs from the germline gene, which may be a read error. The read gets to within 3 residues of the CDR3 end, and the germline J gene fills in the rest.

Sequenced by immunoSEQ multiplex PCR; TCRdb stores in-frame clones only, minus some. Its listing shows 36,000 or so clones. Germline CDR1 and CDR2: LGHNA and YNFKEQ. The CDR3 has 16 amino acids. This chain joins TRBV4-2 and TRBJ2-3, with TRBD2 matching 11 bases. The source material was blood buffy coat. The TCR sequence derives from a woman between 18 and 75 years old with a cervical HPV16 infection that either progressed to CIN3+ or cleared (not recorded which). The sequenced CDR3 bases are TGCGCCAGCAGCCCGGGACTAGCGGTTGCAGGAGATACG. Protein sequence: CASSPGLAVAGDT. The full-length CDR3 reads as CASSPGLAVAGDTQYF.